The following is a T cell receptor beta chain sequence with its context. Antigen unknown. This entry belongs to a study of OX40 agonist ivuxolimab in advanced cancers. Turning to the study itself: Those enrolled were 82.7% male, with a mean age of around 55 years and ages from about 20 to 80. Partial response was recorded in three patients: one hepatocellular carcinoma and two cutaneous melanoma cases.

Exclusion of a patient followed from autoimmune disease history or systemic immunosuppression. Profiling relied on immunoSEQ multiplex PCR, and the TCRdb table lists in-frame clones only, not all of them. The sample holds tens of thousands of clones, 80% to 85% seen once. V was clipped by 6 bases and J by 7 bases, with 12 bases between them. Germline lookup yields CDR1 MNHEY and CDR2 SVGAGI. The CDR3 length is 13 residues. Findings of the study overall: On average, CD8+ T cells had more expanded clones than CD4+.

The TCR originated in an adult with an advanced solid tumor such as melanoma, head and neck, liver or kidney cancer. Sequences were derived from CD4+ or CD8+ T cells sorted from blood, sampled in a trial of the OX40 agonist ivuxolimab. This chain links TRBV6-5 with TRBJ2-2, with D possibly matching TRBD1 (6 bases). CDR3 in amino acids: CASSKTGDGELFF. The CDR3 coding sequence is TGTGCCAGCAGCAAGACAGGAGACGGGGAGCTGTTTTTT.